The 28 T cell receptor beta chains reported below all come from one sample, sequenced in a study of cytomegalovirus exposure and HLA in healthy donors. Assay used: immunoSEQ multiplex PCR; TCRdb lists only in-frame clones, some missing. The sample includes over 150,000 clones, around nine tenths of them seen just once. Source material: PBMCs. Receptors were obtained from a man between 18 and 35 years old in good health and CMV-seropositive.

V usage is TRBV6-6 and J usage is TRBJ1-5; the match to TRBD1 covers 8 bases. This CDR3 region has 16 residues. After removal of 8 bases from V and 0 bases from J, the junction contained 9 bases not matched to a gene. Germline assignment: CDR1 MNHNY and CDR2 SVGAGI (reference sequence). The CDR3 loop is CASASAGQASNQPQHF. CDR3 DNA sequence: TGTGCCAGCGCATCAGCGGGACAGGCTAGCAATCAGCCCCAGCATTTT.

The chain uses TRBV7-2 and TRBJ2-2; 9 bases map to TRBD1. The CDR3 loop spans 17 amino acids. V lost 4 bases, J lost 4 bases, and 10 bases stayed unmatched. In germline, CDR1 is SGHTA, CDR2 FQGNSA. The CDR3 reads CASSSRTGGLGTGELFF. The DNA for the CDR3 is TGTGCCAGCAGCTCCCGTACAGGGGGCTTGGGCACCGGGGAGCTGTTTTTT.

The chain has TRBV9 and TRBJ2-7, with 9 bases fitting TRBD1. V lost 3 bases and J lost 3; bases outside the gene matches: 4. The CDR3 runs to 14 residues. Germline V lookup: CDR1 SGDLS, CDR2 YYNGEE. Here the CDR3 reads CASSARDRDYEQYF. In DNA form, the CDR3 reads TGTGCCAGCAGCGCCCGGGACAGGGACTACGAGCAGTACTTC.

The rearrangement joins TRBV6-5 to TRBJ2-6, with D uncertain. The germline V gene encodes CDR1 MNHEY and CDR2 SVGAGI. Trimming shortened V by 9 bases and J by 0 bases, and 6 bases separated the two germline ends. The CDR3 runs 13 residues. The CDR3 nucleotides are TGTGCCAGTCACAGCTCTGGGGCCAACGTCCTGACTTTC. Translation gives CASHSSGANVLTF.

V and J are TRBV4-2 and TRBJ2-7; 9 bases fit TRBD1. CDR1 and CDR2 (germline): LGHNA, YNFKEQ. This CDR3 comprises 16 residues. V shed 3 bases and J 2 bases; nucleotides not matched to a gene: 8. CDR3 amino acids: CASSHEVRDRAYEQYF. The CDR3 DNA reads TGTGCCAGCAGCCATGAAGTCCGGGACAGGGCCTACGAGCAGTACTTC.

To note about this clone: The sample holds other DNA sequences that translate to the same CDR3. This sequence joins TRBV18 and TRBJ1-1; D is possibly TRBD1 (5 bases). Germline V gene sequence: CDR1 KGHSH, CDR2 LQKENI. Trimming pared 6 bases from V and 3 bases from J, leaving 11 bases between. The CDR3 sequence is 13 residues long. The CDR3 DNA sequence: TGTGCCAGCTCGCAAGGGGTGGACACTGAAGCTTTCTTT. Translation gives CASSQGVDTEAFF.

The chain employs TRBV5-1 and TRBJ2-7; possibly TRBD2 for D (6 bases). V was trimmed by 0 bases and J by 7 bases, leaving 17 bases between them. CDR1 and CDR2 from the germline V gene are SGHRS and YFSETQ. The CDR3 runs to 15 residues. The CDR3 spells CASSLAGGTALEQYF. CDR3 bases: TGCGCCAGCAGCTTGGCCGGGGGAACAGCCCTAGAGCAGTACTTC.

V and J are TRBV5-1 and TRBJ1-2, with 8 bases that match TRBD1. Germline CDR1 and CDR2: SGHRS and YFSETQ. The CDR3 consists of 14 residues. Trimming at V came to 0 bases and at J to 7 bases, leaving 5 bases not matched to a gene. CDR3 DNA: TGCGCCAGCAGCTTGGGTGGGACAGGTAGTGGCTACACCTTC. It translates to CASSLGGTGSGYTF. Full variable domain (rest looked up from reference TRBV5-1 and TRBJ1-2): KAGVTQTPRYLIKTRGQQVTLSCSPISGHRSVSWYQQTPGQGLQFLFEYFSETQRNKGNFPGRFSGRQFSNSRSEMNVSTLELGDSALYLCASSLGGTGSGYTFGSGTRLTVV.

V gene TRBV14 combines with J gene TRBJ2-7; TRBD1 matches at 8 bases. CDR1 is SGHDN, CDR2 FVKESK, per germline. This CDR3 comprises 14 residues. V lost 2 bases to trimming and J lost 5 bases; unmatched junction nucleotides: 5. The CDR3: CASSQWTGYHEQYF. CDR3 nucleotide sequence: TGTGCCAGCAGCCAATGGACAGGGTACCACGAGCAGTACTTC.

The chain uses TRBV7-6 and TRBJ2-7, with 11 positions matching TRBD2. In germline, CDR1 is SGHVS, CDR2 FNYEAQ. CDR3 size: 14 residues. Trimming removed 3 bases from V and 5 bases from J; junction bases left unmatched: 3. The CDR3 is CASSFSGGANEQYF. The CDR3 bases are TGTGCCAGCAGCTTTAGCGGGGGGGCCAACGAGCAGTACTTC.

The chain uses TRBV2 and TRBJ2-1, with TRBD2 matching over 8 bases. In germline, CDR1 is SNHLY, CDR2 FYNNEI. There are 16 residues in the CDR3. V gave up 4 bases and J gave up 6 bases; unmatched junction bases: 11. The CDR3: CASSARLAHHINEQFF. Here the CDR3 DNA reads TGTGCCAGCAGTGCCCGACTAGCGCATCACATCAATGAGCAGTTCTTC. Using reference TRBV2 and TRBJ2-1 for the parts outside the CDR3, the full variable domain is EPEVTQTPSHQVTQMGQEVILRCVPISNHLYFYWYRQILGQKVEFLVSFYNNEISEKSEIFDDQFSVERPDGSNFTLKIRSTKLEDSAMYFCASSARLAHHINEQFFGPGTRLTVL.

V is TRBV15 and J is TRBJ1-2, with 7 bases lining up with TRBD1. Germline CDR1 is LNHNV and CDR2 is YYDKDF (reference sequence). The length of the CDR3 is 14 residues. J gave up 1 base and V 5 bases, and 4 bases lay outside the gene matches. Here the CDR3 reads CATSPRQGNYGYTF. In nucleotides, the CDR3 is TGTGCCACCAGCCCCCGACAGGGTAACTATGGCTACACCTTC.

The chain couples TRBV7-6 to TRBJ2-7, with 7 bases lining up with TRBD1. After removal of 5 bases from V and 4 bases from J, the junction contained 5 bases not matched to a gene. Germline V gene lookup returns CDR1 SGHVS and CDR2 FNYEAQ. The CDR3 loop spans 13 amino acids. DNA of the CDR3: TGTGCCAGCAGCCCGGGACAGATATACGAGCAGTACTTC. Translating it yields CASSPGQIYEQYF.

This chain links TRBV19 with TRBJ2-6, with TRBD1 as a possible D gene (6 bases). This CDR3 is built from 15 residues. V lost 6 bases and J 2 bases, leaving 11 bases between the germline ends. CDR1 LNHDA and CDR2 SQIVND come from the germline V gene (reference sequence). The CDR3 region is CASRWQGTGANVLTF. The CDR3 coding sequence is TGTGCCAGTAGGTGGCAGGGGACTGGGGCCAACGTCCTGACTTTC.

The chain recombines TRBV6-4 with TRBJ2-3; TRBD2 might be the D (5 bases). Trimming stripped 6 bases from V and 2 bases from J, with 21 bases between. This CDR3 has 17 amino acids. The germline CDR1 and CDR2 sequences are MRHNA and SNTAGT. The CDR3 DNA reads TGTGCCAGCAGCTACAATTGGACGATCGGGAACACAGATACGCAGTATTTT. Its protein is CASSYNWTIGNTDTQYF.

This chain uses TRBV6-5 with TRBJ2-2; perhaps TRBD2 as D (5 bases). Trimming took off 6 bases at V and 4 bases at J, with 15 bases between the two ends. The CDR3 runs to 15 residues. The germline V gene has CDR1 MNHEY and CDR2 SVGAGI. The CDR3 spells CASSRAGGPTGELFF. In nucleotides, the CDR3 is TGTGCCAGCAGCCGGGCCGGCGGGCCCACCGGGGAGCTGTTTTTT.

V is TRBV5-1 and J is TRBJ2-2; D is uncertain. Germline V CDR1 and CDR2: SGHRS, YFSETQ. The CDR3 extends over 13 amino acids. V was pared by 0 bases and J by 6 bases, with 6 bases between. The CDR3 spells CASSLALSGELFF. The CDR3 DNA is TGCGCCAGCAGCTTGGCCCTATCCGGGGAGCTGTTTTTT.

This chain uses TRBV6-6 with TRBJ2-7, with 8 bases that match TRBD2. The CDR3 is made up of 12 amino acids. Germline V gene sequence: CDR1 MNHNY, CDR2 SVGAGI (reference sequence). V trimming: 5 bases; J trimming: 6 bases; junction bases outside the gene matches: 3. CDR3 protein: CASSPGLAEQYF. In DNA form, the CDR3 reads TGTGCCAGCAGTCCCGGACTAGCCGAGCAGTACTTC.

The J gene is TRBJ1-3, the V gene TRBV7-9; no reliable D call. CDR3 length: 13 residues. CDR1 and CDR2 (germline): SEHNR, FQNEAQ (reference sequence). V lost 2 bases and J 4 bases, leaving 6 bases between the germline ends. CDR3 protein: CASSLLRGNTIYF. As DNA, the CDR3 is TGTGCCAGCAGCTTACTCAGGGGAAACACCATATATTTT.

This clone was observed a single time. V is TRBV4-3 and J is TRBJ2-3; D call uncertain. The germline CDR1 and CDR2 sequences are LGHNA and YSLEER. The V and J ends lost 4 bases and 2 bases respectively, with 10 bases between them. The CDR3 is made up of 14 amino acids. The DNA for the CDR3 is TGCGCCAGCAGCCCCCTCCTATACACAGATACGCAGTATTTT. Translation gives CASSPLLYTDTQYF.

The chain couples TRBV29-1 to TRBJ2-1; no firm D call. Germline V CDR1 and CDR2: SQVTM, ANQGSEA. V shed 4 bases and J shed 6 bases, with 10 bases lying between them. This CDR3 spans 12 amino acids. CDR3 DNA: TGCAGCGTTGTTAAAGCTATCAATGAGCAGTTCTTC. This encodes CSVVKAINEQFF.

This CDR3 reads CASSPGLAGADTQYF. The DNA for the CDR3 is TGTGCCAGCAGCCCGGGACTAGCAGGTGCAGATACGCAGTATTTT. The V call is TRBV6-6, the J call TRBJ2-3; TRBD2 matches 9 bases. Germline loops: CDR1 MNHNY, CDR2 SVGAGI (reference sequence). The J segment lost 4 bases and the V segment lost 6 bases, leaving 8 bases of the junction unmatched. This CDR3 is 15 amino acids long.

The chain has TRBV19 and TRBJ1-4; 8 bases line up with TRBD1. J gave up 5 bases and V 7 bases, and 6 bases lay outside the gene matches. The CDR3 contains 14 residues. The germline CDR1 and CDR2 sequences are LNHDA and SQIVND (reference sequence). DNA of the CDR3: TGTGCCAGTAACACAGGGGGGGAGAATGAAAAACTGTTTTTT. Its translation: CASNTGGENEKLFF.

The genes are TRBV12-5 and TRBJ1-5; no clear D gene. CDR3 length equals 14 residues. Looked up from germline, CDR1 is LGHNT and CDR2 is FRNRAP. The germline V and J ends were trimmed by 6 bases and 3 bases, with 12 bases remaining between them. The CDR3: CASGREGPNQPQHF. Written as DNA, the CDR3 is TGTGCTAGTGGGAGGGAAGGACCCAATCAGCCCCAGCATTTT.

The chain joins TRBV12-5 to TRBJ1-2; 7 bases fit TRBD1. Germline V gene sequence: CDR1 LGHNT, CDR2 FRNRAP. CDR3 length equals 13 residues. V gave up 6 bases and J gave up 2 bases; unmatched junction bases: 3. The CDR3 here is CASGKQGNYGYTF. The CDR3 coding sequence is TGTGCTAGTGGAAAACAGGGGAACTATGGCTACACCTTC.

The chain combines TRBV7-2 with TRBJ2-7, with TRBD1 matching 7 bases. CDR3 length equals 14 residues. With V trimmed by 6 bases and J by 3 bases, 8 bases remained unmatched. The germline CDR1 and CDR2 sequences are SGHTA and FQGNSA. The CDR3 region is CASSLGRQGYEQYF. CDR3 nucleotides: TGTGCCAGCAGTCTCGGGCGACAGGGCTACGAGCAGTACTTC.

V and J are TRBV5-6 and TRBJ1-4; D ambiguous. Trimming left V 0 bases short and J 7 bases short, with 10 bases between. Germline values: CDR1 SGHDT, CDR2 YYEEEE. The CDR3 covers 14 residues. The CDR3 loop reads CASSLGTEGEKLFF. Written as DNA, the CDR3 is TGTGCCAGCAGCTTGGGCACCGAGGGTGAAAAACTGTTTTTT.

This chain joins TRBV7-3 and TRBJ1-3; 10 bases are a match to TRBD1. Germline V gene data show CDR1 as SGHTA and CDR2 as FQGTGA. V trimming: 4 bases; J trimming: 4 bases; junction bases outside the gene matches: 7. This CDR3 comprises 16 residues. This CDR3 reads CASSSTPGQGGNTIYF. In DNA form, the CDR3 reads TGTGCCAGCAGCTCAACCCCGGGACAGGGGGGAAACACCATATATTTT.